This T cell receptor beta chain was found in a study of OX40 agonist ivuxolimab in advanced cancers. About the research overall: The patients got ivuxolimab, which is an agonistic anti-OX40 (CD134) antibody.

V gave up 2 bases and J gave up 3 bases; unmatched junction bases: 3. In germline, CDR1 is MDHEN, CDR2 SYDVKM. The CDR3 is 15 amino acids. Regarding the study as a whole: With doses of 0.1 to 3.0 mg/kg, CD4+ and CD8+ blood T cells had undergone clonal expansion by week 6.

Produced via immunoSEQ multiplex PCR; TCRdb's table is partial and in-frame only. This table has about 59,000 clones, around 87% appearing once. A word on this clone: What it binds is unknown.

The sequence came from an adult with an advanced solid tumor such as melanoma, head and neck, liver or kidney cancer. Sequences were derived from CD4+ or CD8+ T cells sorted from blood, sampled in a trial of the OX40 agonist ivuxolimab. The chain joins TRBV28 to TRBJ2-7; 11 nucleotides align to TRBD1. Here the CDR3 DNA reads TGTGCCAGCAGTTTAATCGGGACAGGGGGCTACGAGCAGTACTTC. Protein: CASSLIGTGGYEQYF.